Listed here are 26 T cell receptor beta chains from one sample, sequenced in a study of blood T cell repertoires in COVID-19. Measured with immunoSEQ multiplex PCR; TCRdb has only the in-frame clones, and not every one. This table has 150,000 to 200,000 clones, about 84% appearing once. Sequencing was done on a sample of PBMCs or T cells enriched from blood (not recorded which). These receptors originate from a man aged 35-49 years who had recovered from COVID-19.

In its sample, this clone was seen a few times. This chain joins TRBV27 and TRBJ1-6, with D perhaps matching TRBD1 (5 bases). V lost 4 bases to trimming and J lost 6 bases, with 16 bases between them. The V gene's germline CDR1 is MNHEY and CDR2 SMNVEV (reference sequence). This CDR3 contains 16 residues. The CDR3 DNA reads TGTGCCAGCAGTTCCCAGGGTGTTGAGGCTAATTCACCCCTCCACTTT. Translating gives CASSSQGVEANSPLHF.

This chain uses TRBV10-3 with TRBJ1-2, with D tentatively TRBD1 (6 bases). V lost 3 bases and J 4 bases, leaving 15 bases between the germline ends. There are 15 residues in the CDR3. Germline V gene sequence: CDR1 ENHRY, CDR2 SYGVKD. CDR3 sequence: CAISEGAGAPYGYTF. In nucleotides, the CDR3 is TGTGCCATCAGTGAAGGGGCAGGGGCGCCCTATGGCTACACCTTC.

The chain couples TRBV6-5 to TRBJ2-1, with a weak D call TRBD1 (5 bases). CDR1 MNHEY and CDR2 SVGAGI come from the germline V gene. The CDR3 is 12 amino acids. Trimming removed 5 bases from V and 7 bases from J, with 9 bases in between. CDR3 nucleotides: TGTGCCAGCAGTCCCCACAGGAATGAGCAGTTCTTC. As protein: CASSPHRNEQFF.

This sequence joins TRBV4-1 and TRBJ1-2, with TRBD1 matching 7 bases. V shed 0 bases and J 5 bases; nucleotides not matched to a gene: 3. The CDR3 runs to 14 residues. CDR1 is MGHRA, CDR2 YSYEKL, per germline. The CDR3 region has the DNA TGCGCCAGCAGCCAAGATTCAGGGGGATATGGCTACACCTTC. Protein product: CASSQDSGGYGYTF.

The genes are TRBV6-5 and TRBJ1-1, with 11 bases fitting TRBD1. The germline gives CDR1 MNHEY, CDR2 SVGAGI. After removal of 3 bases from V and 5 bases from J, the junction contained 5 bases not matched to a gene. The CDR3 consists of 15 residues. The CDR3 DNA is TGTGCCAGCAGTTATAACCGGGACAGGGGGACTGAAGCTTTCTTT. Residues: CASSYNRDRGTEAFF.

The V call is TRBV6-2 or TRBV6-3, the J call TRBJ2-1; 7 bases align to TRBD2. From germline, CDR1 is MNHEY and CDR2 SVGEGT. The V segment lost 5 bases and the J segment 8 bases; nucleotides outside the gene matches: 15. The CDR3 has 16 amino acids. CDR3 nucleotides: TGTGCCAGCAGTGATGGACTAGACGTATTGGGCGATGAGCAGTTCTTC. This translates into CASSDGLDVLGDEQFF.

This chain uses TRBV3-1 (or the pseudogene TRBV3-2) with TRBJ1-2; 7 nucleotides match TRBD1. Germline V gene sequence: CDR1 LGHDT, CDR2 YNNKEL (reference sequence). J lost 8 bases, V lost 4 bases, and 7 bases had no gene match. The CDR3 covers 13 residues. The DNA of the CDR3 is TGTGCCAGCAGCCGAGACAGGGTCGGCGGCTACACCTTC. Amino acid sequence: CASSRDRVGGYTF.

The gene calls are TRBV3-1 (or the pseudogene TRBV3-2) and TRBJ2-1; D perhaps matches TRBD1 (7 bases). Germline V gene data show CDR1 as LGHDT and CDR2 as YNNKEL (reference sequence). Trimming stripped 5 bases from V and 8 bases from J, with 22 bases between. This CDR3 has 16 residues. For the CDR3, the DNA is TGTGCCAGCAGCGGCCGACCAGGGGGTTGGGGGGATGAGCAGTTCTTC. Translated, it gives CASSGRPGGWGDEQFF.

This chain uses TRBV24-1 with TRBJ1-2, with unresolved D. The length of the CDR3 is 13 residues. Germline assignment: CDR1 KGHDR and CDR2 SFDVKD. Trimming took off 12 bases at V and 1 base at J, with 14 bases between the two ends. This CDR3 is CAVSGNHNYGYTF. CDR3 DNA: TGTGCCGTATCGGGGAACCATAACTATGGCTACACCTTC.

This clone has more than one count but fewer than ten. J is TRBJ2-7 and V is TRBV7-2; 13 bases fit TRBD2. There are 15 residues in the CDR3. Germline CDR1 is SGHTA and CDR2 is FQGNSA. Trimming removed 5 bases from V and 2 bases from J; junction bases left unmatched: 3. The CDR3 coding sequence is TGTGCCAGCAGCGTAGGACTAGCGGGAGCCTACGAGCAGTACTTC. Translated: CASSVGLAGAYEQYF.

This clone was detected only once. Written as DNA, the CDR3 is TGTGCCAGCAGCTCACAGGGGTTAAATGAAAAACTGTTTTTT. Amino acid sequence: CASSSQGLNEKLFF. This rearrangement joins TRBV7-9 to TRBJ1-4, with 7 positions matching TRBD1. Germline V gene sequence: CDR1 SEHNR, CDR2 FQNEAQ (reference sequence). The CDR3 is made up of 14 amino acids. V dropped 4 bases and J dropped 5; count of bases not matched to a gene: 4.

The chain links TRBV15 to TRBJ1-1; no clear D. The germline gives CDR1 LNHNV, CDR2 YYDKDF (reference sequence). V was shortened by 4 bases and J by 1 base, with 7 bases between the two germline ends. The CDR3 has 13 residues. The CDR3 DNA reads as TGTGCCACCAGCACCCAGTCGAACACTGAAGCTTTCTTT. It encodes CATSTQSNTEAFF.

The chain combines TRBV3-1 (or the pseudogene TRBV3-2) with TRBJ1-5; D is uncertain. CDR1 is LGHDT, CDR2 YNNKEL, per germline (reference sequence). Trimming shortened V by 3 bases and J by 9 bases, and 12 bases separated the two germline ends. The CDR3 loop spans 13 amino acids. CDR3 region: CASSQSSVWPQHF. CDR3 nucleotide sequence: TGTGCCAGCAGCCAGAGTTCTGTCTGGCCCCAGCATTTT.

The chain has TRBV6-5 and TRBJ2-3, with 10 bases aligning to TRBD2. J was trimmed by 2 bases and V by 7 bases; bases with no gene match: 6. The CDR3 has 15 amino acids. The germline gives CDR1 MNHEY, CDR2 SVGAGI. This chain's CDR3 is CASTGLAALTDTQYF. The CDR3 bases are TGTGCCAGCACCGGACTAGCGGCGCTCACAGATACGCAGTATTTT.

V usage is TRBV19 and J usage is TRBJ2-3; a weak D match, TRBD2 (5 bases). Trimming cost V 6 bases and J 5 bases, with 12 bases left between them. This CDR3 is built from 13 residues. CDR1 and CDR2 from the germline V gene are LNHDA and SQIVND (reference sequence). In nucleotides, the CDR3 is TGTGCCAGTAGGGGAGCTAGCCAAGATACGCAGTATTTT. Translated, it gives CASRGASQDTQYF.

The J gene is TRBJ1-2, the V gene TRBV7-6; D is unclear. CDR1 and CDR2 from the germline V gene are SGHVS and FNYEAQ. The germline V and J ends were trimmed by 10 bases and 8 bases, with 14 bases remaining between them. The CDR3 has 11 amino acids. The chain's CDR3 is CAISTGRGYTF. Here the CDR3 DNA reads TGTGCCATCTCGACCGGCAGGGGCTACACCTTC.

The chain links TRBV5-1 to TRBJ1-4; possible D gene TRBD1, 5 bases. The germline V gene has CDR1 SGHRS and CDR2 YFSETQ. With 2 bases removed from V and 8 bases from J, the gap between germline ends came to 13 bases. This CDR3 has 14 residues. The CDR3 loop reads CASSFRQIGEKLFF. The CDR3 DNA reads as TGCGCCAGCAGCTTCAGACAGATCGGGGAAAAACTGTTTTTT.

The V and J genes are TRBV5-5 and TRBJ1-1; D may be TRBD1 (5 bases). CDR3 length equals 13 residues. Trimming cost V 0 bases and J 10 bases, with 13 bases left between them. The V gene's germline CDR1 is SGHKS and CDR2 YYEKEE (reference sequence). The CDR3 coding sequence is TGTGCCAGCAGCTTGGAAAGGGTCCAGGGAGCTTTCTTT. Protein: CASSLERVQGAFF.

The V and J genes are TRBV5-1 and TRBJ2-7; perhaps TRBD1 as D (6 bases). The ends were cut back, 3 bases at V and 3 bases at J, with 16 bases in the middle. Germline-derived CDR1 and CDR2 are SGHRS and YFSETQ. CDR3 length: 15 residues. The CDR3 bases are TGCGCCAGCAGCTCAGGGGAGAGCCCCCGCTACGAGCAGTACTTC. Its translation is CASSSGESPRYEQYF. Looking up the rest from reference TRBV5-1 and TRBJ2-7 gives the full variable domain: KAGVTQTPRYLIKTRGQQVTLSCSPISGHRSVSWYQQTPGQGLQFLFEYFSETQRNKGNFPGRFSGRQFSNSRSEMNVSTLELGDSALYLCASSSGESPRYEQYFGPGTRLTVT.

V usage is TRBV5-1 and J usage is TRBJ1-2; 10 bases align to TRBD1. The CDR3 extends over 16 amino acids. CDR1 SGHRS and CDR2 YFSETQ come from the germline V gene. V lost 2 bases and J lost 2; bases outside the gene matches: 6. DNA for the CDR3: TGCGCCAGCAGCTTTAGTAGGGACAGGGGAAACTATGGCTACACCTTC. Translation: CASSFSRDRGNYGYTF.

This clone was found a few times. The chain has TRBV24-1 and TRBJ2-1; D is uncertain. Trimming stripped 5 bases from V and 4 bases from J, with 17 bases between. This CDR3 has 16 amino acids. CDR1 and CDR2 from the germline V gene are KGHDR and SFDVKD. The CDR3 loop reads CATSGRGRATYNEQFF. DNA of the CDR3: TGTGCCACCAGTGGTCGCGGTCGCGCCACTTACAATGAGCAGTTCTTC.

The gene calls are TRBV7-9 and TRBJ1-4; maybe TRBD1 (5 bases). This CDR3 contains 15 residues. The germline CDR1 and CDR2 sequences are SEHNR and FQNEAQ (reference sequence). Between the trimmed V and J ends, which lost 4 bases and 6 bases, there was a span of 15 bases. The CDR3 here is CASSSTRWGYEKLFF. CDR3 DNA sequence: TGTGCCAGCAGCTCTACCCGGTGGGGCTATGAAAAACTGTTTTTT.

The chain recombines TRBV27 with TRBJ2-7; TRBD1 might be the D (6 bases). Per the germline V gene, CDR1 is MNHEY and CDR2 is SMNVEV (reference sequence). This CDR3 is 14 amino acids long. The V gene lost 5 bases and the J gene lost 5 bases, with 16 bases spanning the gap. The CDR3 DNA is TGTGCCAGCAGTCCTCAAGACAGGAGAAACGAGCAGTACGTC. Translated: CASSPQDRRNEQYV.

This clone was seen just once. The rearrangement joins TRBV11-2 to TRBJ2-5; no clear D. Germline V gives CDR1 SGHAT, CDR2 FQNNGV. This CDR3 comprises 13 residues. The germline V and J ends were trimmed by 7 bases and 1 base, with 10 bases remaining between them. CDR3 DNA: TGTGCCAGCAACCCACTAATCCAAGAGACCCAGTACTTC. This codes for CASNPLIQETQYF. The entire variable domain, with the rest obtained from reference TRBV11-2 and TRBJ2-5, is as follows: EAGVAQSPRYKIIEKRQSVAFWCNPISGHATLYWYQQILGQGPKLLIQFQNNGVVDDSQLPKDRFSAERLKGVDSTLKIQPAKLEDSAVYLCASNPLIQETQYFGPGTRLLVL.

The V call is TRBV5-6, the J call TRBJ1-2, with a weak D call TRBD1 (5 bases). CDR3 length equals 13 residues. Trimming removed 0 bases at V and 6 bases at J, with 9 bases between. Germline assignment: CDR1 SGHDT and CDR2 YYEEEE. The CDR3 is CASSLGQGDGYTF. CDR3 in DNA: TGTGCCAGCAGCTTGGGCCAGGGCGATGGCTACACCTTC.

This clone has only one observation. The chain joins TRBV7-2 to TRBJ2-1, with D maybe TRBD2 (5 bases). The CDR3 contains 14 residues. Trimming cost V 5 bases and J 4 bases, with 12 bases left between them. Looked up from germline, CDR1 is SGHTA and CDR2 is FQGNSA. CDR3 DNA: TGTGCCAGCAGCCAAGAGGGCGTTTACAATGAGCAGTTCTTC. Its translation is CASSQEGVYNEQFF.